This T cell receptor beta chain originates from a study of CD8 T cells in ankylosing spondylitis. Unmatched junction bases numbered 8, after V lost 7 bases and J lost 2 bases. The CDR3 is made up of 15 amino acids. Germline lookup yields CDR1 LNHDA and CDR2 SQIVND (reference sequence). In making TCR beta libraries, quantitative 5'-RACE with molecular barcodes was used. TCRdb used MiXCR to reprocess the 5' RACE reads, holding one entry per CDR3 protein. The sample gives about 240,000 distinct CDR3 sequences, 24% of which show up once; over 0.55% is in the top ten. The chain links TRBV19 to TRBJ2-3; 8 nucleotides agree with TRBD2. This TCR derives from a male donor with ankylosing spondylitis or in good health (not recorded which). Sequenced sample: blood, either unsorted or a sorted T cell fraction (not recorded which). The DNA of the CDR3 is TGTGCCAGTATACAAGCGGGGGCCCCCACAGATACGCAGTATTTT. It is translated as CASIQAGAPTDTQYF.